Listed here are 20 T cell receptor beta chains from one sample, sequenced in a study of CD8 T cells in Susac syndrome. Random hexamers were used to reverse transcribe an amount of about 0.45 to 1 ug RNA. TCRdb analysed the immunoSEQ multiplex PCR reads with MiXCR anew, one entry per CDR3 protein. The sample consists of 130,000 or so distinct CDR3 sequences, 85% to 95% of them appearing once. The sample taken for sequencing was CD4+ T cells from PBMCs. The receptors here all came from a human donor in good health.

Here the CDR3 DNA reads TGTGCCAGCAGCCTAAGAAGCGGGAGTACAGATACGCAGTATTTT. Protein product: CASSLRSGSTDTQYF. The chain combines TRBV14 with TRBJ2-3, with 8 bases that match TRBD2. V gave up 4 bases and J gave up 3 bases; unmatched junction bases: 6. The CDR3 is 15 residues long. Germline loops: CDR1 SGHDN, CDR2 FVKESK.

This chain connects TRBV11-1 to TRBJ2-1; TRBD2 matches 8 bases. V was pared by 2 bases and J by 6 bases, with 3 bases of the junction left unmatched. Germline assignment: CDR1 SGHAT and CDR2 FQDESV (reference sequence). The CDR3 is made up of 14 amino acids. The CDR3 is CASSLQRESNEQFF. In DNA form, the CDR3 reads TGTGCCAGCAGCTTACAGCGGGAGAGCAATGAGCAGTTCTTC.

V is TRBV25-1 and J is TRBJ1-4; possible D gene TRBD1, 6 bases. The CDR3 sequence is 16 residues long. Germline V gene lookup returns CDR1 MGHDK and CDR2 SYGVNS. Trimming removed 3 bases at V and 8 bases at J, with 19 bases between. CDR3 residues: CASSEGAGPKGEKLFF. DNA for the CDR3: TGTGCCAGCAGTGAGGGGGCAGGACCTAAAGGAGAAAAACTGTTTTTT.

The CDR3 sequence: CASSKEGYYGYTF. As DNA, the CDR3 is TGTGCCAGCAGTAAAGAGGGGTACTATGGCTACACCTTC. The chain joins TRBV7-3 to TRBJ1-2; possible D gene TRBD1, 5 bases. Germline lookup yields CDR1 SGHTA and CDR2 FQGTGA. The CDR3 is made up of 13 amino acids. V lost 6 bases, J lost 3 bases, and 11 bases lay in between.

This clonotype was seen a few times. The genes are TRBV19 and TRBJ1-2, with TRBD1 matching 7 bases. J gave up 8 bases and V 6 bases, and 6 bases lay outside the gene matches. Germline V CDR1 and CDR2: LNHDA, SQIVND (reference sequence). The CDR3 covers 12 residues. CDR3 loop: CASRNTGDGYTF. The CDR3 coding sequence is TGTGCCAGTAGGAATACAGGGGACGGCTACACCTTC.

This clonotype was seen once. The J gene is TRBJ2-7, the V gene TRBV10-2; 8 bases fit TRBD2. Germline V gene sequence: CDR1 WSHSY, CDR2 SAAADI. J lost 2 bases, V lost 2 bases, and 8 bases had no gene match. The CDR3 runs 16 residues. The chain's CDR3 is CASSEPWSGRPYEQYF. The CDR3, as DNA: TGCGCCAGCAGTGAGCCATGGAGCGGGAGACCCTACGAGCAGTACTTC.

The chain combines TRBV4-2 with TRBJ1-3; TRBD1 matches 8 bases. The J segment lost 1 base and the V segment lost 5 bases, leaving 7 bases of the junction unmatched. Germline CDR1 and CDR2: LGHNA and YNFKEQ. The CDR3 sequence is 16 residues long. Written as DNA, the CDR3 is TGTGCCAGCAGCATTGGACAGGGACCATCTGGAAACACCATATATTTT. It encodes CASSIGQGPSGNTIYF.

V and J are TRBV7-2 and TRBJ2-2; perhaps TRBD2 as D (6 bases). The germline gives CDR1 SGHTA, CDR2 FQGNSA. V was pared by 4 bases and J by 8 bases, with 20 bases between. This CDR3 spans 16 amino acids. The CDR3 DNA reads TGTGCCAGCAGCTCATTCCCTAAGCGGGCGGGGGGGGAGCTGTTTTTT. This gives the protein CASSSFPKRAGGELFF.

The chain carries TRBV4-3 and TRBJ2-6; no definite D call. Trimming pared 4 bases from V and 2 bases from J, leaving 24 bases between. Germline V gene data show CDR1 as LGHNA and CDR2 as YSLEER. The CDR3 covers 20 residues. The CDR3 is CASSRKIVLLVETGANVLTF. The CDR3 DNA is TGCGCCAGCAGCCGTAAGATTGTTTTGCTAGTGGAAACTGGGGCCAACGTCCTGACTTTC.

The rearrangement uses TRBV4-3 and TRBJ2-7, with D hard to call. V was clipped by 2 bases and J by 2 bases, with 16 bases between them. From germline, CDR1 is LGHNA and CDR2 YSLEER. This CDR3 spans 16 amino acids. The CDR3 is CASSQQFGQETYEQYF. Here the CDR3 DNA reads TGCGCCAGCAGCCAACAGTTTGGCCAGGAGACCTACGAGCAGTACTTC.

The rearrangement links TRBV6-5 to TRBJ2-7, with TRBD1 identical over 9 bases. V lost 4 bases, J lost 6 bases, and 7 bases stayed unmatched. The CDR3 contains 14 residues. Germline lookup yields CDR1 MNHEY and CDR2 SVGAGI. The CDR3 region is CASSSGTGTTEQYF. CDR3 coding DNA: TGTGCCAGCAGTTCCGGGACAGGGACGACCGAGCAGTACTTC.

This rearrangement joins TRBV7-3 to TRBJ2-5, with a possible D match to TRBD2 (6 bases). V gave up 4 bases and J gave up 5 bases, with 20 bases separating them. CDR1 SGHTA and CDR2 FQGTGA come from the germline V gene. The CDR3 runs 16 residues. The CDR3 nucleotides are TGTGCCAGCAGCTCGTCCGGGACTCGCCGTGGGGAGACCCAGTACTTC. Protein product: CASSSSGTRRGETQYF.

The chain is built from TRBV6-2 or TRBV6-3 and TRBJ2-2; D gene unclear. Trimming took 2 bases from V and 5 from J, leaving 9 bases between them. The CDR3 extends over 14 amino acids. Per the germline V gene, CDR1 is MNHEY and CDR2 is SVGEGT. CDR3: CASSYRPPTGELFF. The DNA for the CDR3 is TGTGCCAGCAGTTACAGGCCACCGACCGGGGAGCTGTTTTTT.

This chain uses TRBV12-3 or TRBV12-4 with TRBJ1-1; D unresolved. The V and J ends lost 0 bases and 4 bases respectively, with 6 bases between them. The CDR3 is 13 residues long. The CDR3, as DNA: TGTGCCAGCAGTTTAGCGGTCGTCACTGAAGCTTTCTTT. Translation: CASSLAVVTEAFF.

This rearrangement joins TRBV19 to TRBJ1-1; no clear D gene. This CDR3 is 15 amino acids long. CDR1 and CDR2 (germline): LNHDA, SQIVND (reference sequence). Between the trimmed V and J ends, which lost 5 bases and 0 bases, there was a span of 13 bases. This CDR3 reads CASSPPTEMNTEAFF. The DNA for the CDR3 is TGTGCCAGTAGTCCACCCACAGAAATGAACACTGAAGCTTTCTTT.

The chain links TRBV7-9 to TRBJ1-1; D is possibly TRBD1 (6 bases). Germline V lookup: CDR1 SEHNR, CDR2 FQNEAQ (reference sequence). The germline V and J ends were trimmed by 1 base and 3 bases, with 9 bases remaining between them. CDR3 length equals 14 residues. The CDR3 loop is CASSLGAGDTEAFF. Here the CDR3 DNA reads TGTGCCAGCAGCTTAGGCGCAGGGGACACTGAAGCTTTCTTT.

This clonotype has a handful of counts. The V and J genes are TRBV5-1 and TRBJ2-5, with 7 bases aligning to TRBD1. The trim removed 0 bases at V and 5 bases at J, leaving 4 bases unmatched. In germline, CDR1 is SGHRS, CDR2 YFSETQ. The CDR3 totals 14 residues. CDR3 sequence reads: CASSLDRGKETQYF. In DNA, the CDR3 is TGCGCCAGCAGCTTGGACAGGGGAAAGGAGACCCAGTACTTC.

The chain joins TRBV18 to TRBJ2-5, with a weak D call TRBD2 (6 bases). The CDR3 spans 14 residues. Germline V lookup: CDR1 KGHSH, CDR2 LQKENI. The V and J ends lost 3 bases and 2 bases respectively, with 10 bases between them. The CDR3, as DNA: TGTGCCAGCTCACCCGGACTAAATCAAGAGACCCAGTACTTC. This gives the protein CASSPGLNQETQYF.

J is TRBJ2-5 and V is TRBV24-1; maybe TRBD2 (6 bases). V lost 1 base to trimming and J lost 5 bases, with 19 bases between them. The CDR3 has 17 residues. From germline, CDR1 is KGHDR and CDR2 SFDVKD. CDR3 coding DNA: TGTGCCACCAGTGATTTTCGGCCTGGGGGAGGTGAGGAGACCCAGTACTTC. As protein: CATSDFRPGGGEETQYF.

The chain joins TRBV20-1 to TRBJ2-7, with D possibly matching TRBD2 (6 bases). Germline CDR1 and CDR2: DFQATT and SNEGSKA (reference sequence). The V end was cut by 2 bases, the J end by 6 bases, with 11 bases between. The CDR3 is made up of 12 amino acids. CDR3 DNA sequence: TGCAGTGCTAGACTACCTAGCGTCGAGCAGTACTTC. This gives the protein CSARLPSVEQYF.